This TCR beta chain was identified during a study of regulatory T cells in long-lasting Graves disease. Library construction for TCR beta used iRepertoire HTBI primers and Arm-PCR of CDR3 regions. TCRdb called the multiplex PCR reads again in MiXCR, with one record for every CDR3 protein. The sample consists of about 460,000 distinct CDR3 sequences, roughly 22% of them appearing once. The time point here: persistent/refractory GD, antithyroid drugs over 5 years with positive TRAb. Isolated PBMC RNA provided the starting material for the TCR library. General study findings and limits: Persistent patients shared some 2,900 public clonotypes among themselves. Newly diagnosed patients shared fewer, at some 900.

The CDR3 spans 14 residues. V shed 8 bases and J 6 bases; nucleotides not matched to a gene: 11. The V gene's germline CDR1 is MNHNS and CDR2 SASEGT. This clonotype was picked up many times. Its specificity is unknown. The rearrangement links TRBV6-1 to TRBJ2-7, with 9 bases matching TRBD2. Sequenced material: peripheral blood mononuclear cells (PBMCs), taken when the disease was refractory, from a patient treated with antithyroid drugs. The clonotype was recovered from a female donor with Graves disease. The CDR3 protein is CASGLAGTEGEQYF. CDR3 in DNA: TGTGCCAGCGGGCTAGCGGGAACGGAAGGCGAGCAGTACTTC.